This T cell receptor (beta chain) was retrieved from a study of human T cells and chemical hapten exposure. The CDR3 consists of 16 residues. V trimming: 5 bases; J trimming: 5 bases; junction bases outside the gene matches: 9. Findings and limits, study-wide: Alopecia affected the donors, so their immune response may differ from healthy people's.

Library preparation tagged each individual cDNA molecule with a unique molecular identifier. TCRdb processed the RACE reads anew with MiXCR; each CDR3 protein has one entry. Of tens of thousands of distinct CDR3 sequences detected, about a tenth appear once; the ten largest clones hold roughly 1%. Time point indicated: patch test 3, about 24 weeks after DPC sensitization. Treatment given: therapeutic diphenylcyclopropenone sensitization with weekly scalp DPC. The authors extracted total RNA from unfractionated whole blood. The sample holds a few counts of this clonotype. What it recognizes is unknown.

The chain has TRBV12-3 or TRBV12-4 and TRBJ1-4; 9 bases map to TRBD1. The sequence was obtained from a woman in her twenties or thirties with alopecia areata. Some clones in this sample may be carry-over from other donors' samples. The sequencing here drew on whole blood, taken in connection with sensitization to the hapten diphenylcyclopropenone (DPC). In DNA, the CDR3 is TGTGCCAGCAGTCCCGGACAGGGGTTTGGAAATGAAAAACTGTTTTTT. Translated, it gives CASSPGQGFGNEKLFF.